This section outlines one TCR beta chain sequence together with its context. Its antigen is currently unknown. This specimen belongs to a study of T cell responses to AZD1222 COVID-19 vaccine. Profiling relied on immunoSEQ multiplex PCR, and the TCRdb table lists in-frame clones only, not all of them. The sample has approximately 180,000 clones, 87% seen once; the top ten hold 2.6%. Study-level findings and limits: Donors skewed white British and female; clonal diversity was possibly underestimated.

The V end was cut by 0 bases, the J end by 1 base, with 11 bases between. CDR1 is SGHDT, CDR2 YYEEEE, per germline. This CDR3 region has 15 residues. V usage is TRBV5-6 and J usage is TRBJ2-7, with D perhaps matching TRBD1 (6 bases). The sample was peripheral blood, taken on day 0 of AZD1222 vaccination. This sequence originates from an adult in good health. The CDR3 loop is CASSLGWDTSYEQYF. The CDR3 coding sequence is TGTGCCAGCAGCTTGGGGTGGGACACATCCTACGAGCAGTACTTC.